This is a list of T cell receptor beta chains from one sample in a study of metastatic and nonmetastatic thyroid tumors. TCRdb reassembled clones from the PCR reads with MiXCR. The sample contains fewer than 30,000 clones, 20% to 25% of which appear only once. Sequenced: blood. Source of these receptors: a male donor with papillary thyroid cancer or a benign thyroid nodule (not recorded which). Some clones in this sample may be carry-over from other donors' samples. CDR3s include the opening cysteine and the closing phenylalanine or tryptophan. A D gene is named only where the DNA matches it firmly. Size values are once, few and many counts, or a class for expanded clones, and some rows have none.

many	.	TRBV11-2	TRBJ1-4	14	TGTGCCAGCAGCCCCGGGACGCAGAATGAAAAACTGTTTTTT	CASSPGTQNEKLFF
.	TRBD1	TRBV12-3/TRBV12-4	TRBJ2-6	18	TGTGCCAGCAAAGAGGGGACAGGGTGCTCGTATGGGGCCAACGTCCTGACTTTC	CASKEGTGCSYGANVLTF
many	.	TRBV5-6	TRBJ2-3	16	TGTGCCAGCAGCTTGGAGTTAGGGGGGCGTACAGATACGCAGTATTTT	CASSLELGGRTDTQYF
many	.	TRBV6-4	TRBJ2-2	13	TGTGCCAGCAGTGACAGGGACACCGGGGAGCTGTTTTTT	CASSDRDTGELFF
many	.	TRBV28	TRBJ1-4	15	TGTGCCAGCAGTTTACCGGGTGCAACTAATGAAAAACTGTTTTTT	CASSLPGATNEKLFF
many	TRBD1	TRBV18	TRBJ1-2	17	TGTGCCAGCTCACCGGAGACAGGGATTAAAGTTGGCTATGGCTACACCTTC	CASSPETGIKVGYGYTF
.	.	TRBV5-4	TRBJ2-7	12	TGTGTCAGCAGCTTGTTTGGGTGCGAGCAGTACTTC	CVSSLFGCEQYF
medium-sized	.	TRBV20-1	TRBJ2-7	15	TGCAGTGCTATTCTGGACAGCTCCAGCTCCTACGAGCAGTACTTC	CSAILDSSSSYEQYF
.	.	TRBV6-1	TRBJ1-5	13	TGTGCCAGCAGTGATGGGGGGCCTCAGCCCCAGCATTTT	CASSDGGPQPQHF
many	.	TRBV12-3/TRBV12-4	TRBJ1-6	15	TGTGCCAGCAGTTTAGCTACAGGGTATAATTCACCCCTCCACTTT	CASSLATGYNSPLHF
many	.	TRBV14	TRBJ2-7	15	TGTGCCAGCAGCGAACAGGGGACTCGGTTCTACGAGCAGTACTTC	CASSEQGTRFYEQYF
.	.	TRBV30	TRBJ2-2	14	TGTGCCTGGAGTCCCCCGCCAGGGGCCAGGGAGCTGTTTTTT	CAWSPPPGARELFF
few	TRBD1	TRBV12-3/TRBV12-4	TRBJ1-1	16	TGTGCCAGCAGTTCGGGACTGAGGGGGCAAGGCACTGAAGCTTTCTTT	CASSSGLRGQGTEAFF
many	.	TRBV11-1	TRBJ2-1	15	TGTGCCAGCAGCCTCGCCGGGACCGTGGGTCATGAGCAGTTCTTC	CASSLAGTVGHEQFF
many	.	TRBV4-2	TRBJ1-5	15	TGTGCCAGCAGCCAAGAAGGGATGGGTAATGAACCCCAGCATTTT	CASSQEGMGNEPQHF
many	TRBD1	TRBV6-2/TRBV6-3	TRBJ2-7	17	TGTGCCAGCAGTTACGGCTTCGGACAGGGGGACTCCTACGAGCAGTACTTC	CASSYGFGQGDSYEQYF
many	.	TRBV7-6	TRBJ2-1	13	TGTGCCAGCAGCTTAGTGGGGCCAGGATATCAGTTCTTC	CASSLVGPGYQFF
many	TRBD1	TRBV6-1	TRBJ1-2	16	TGTGCCAGCAGTGAAGCTAGACAGGGGGGAGCTTATGGCTACACCTTC	CASSEARQGGAYGYTF
many	TRBD1	TRBV28	TRBJ2-7	15	TGTGCCAGCAGCTCGAGGACAGGGGTCACCTACGAGCAGTACTTC	CASSSRTGVTYEQYF
many	.	TRBV12-3/TRBV12-4	TRBJ1-2	14	TGTGCCAGCAGTTTGAGGGGTTGGGACTATGGCTACACCTTC	CASSLRGWDYGYTF
many	.	TRBV27	TRBJ2-7	13	TGTGCCAGCAGTTTATCAGGGGCCTACGAGCAGTACTTC	CASSLSGAYEQYF
many	TRBD1	TRBV18	TRBJ1-4	14	TGTGCCAGCTCACCTGGACAGGGTCATGAAAAACTGTTTTTT	CASSPGQGHEKLFF
.	.	TRBV20-1	TRBJ2-1	15	TGCAGTGCTAGAGCGCCACCCCCCCTGTGCAATGAGCATTTCTTC	CSARAPPPLCNEHFF
many	.	TRBV5-1	TRBJ2-7	15	TGCGCCAGCCGGGAGAGTGCCCGGGCATTCTACGAGCAGTACTTC	CASRESARAFYEQYF
many	.	TRBV7-2	TRBJ1-2	14	TGTGCCAGCACTAAAACCGGGTCACCCTATGGCTACACCTTC	CASTKTGSPYGYTF
many	TRBD2	TRBV4-2	TRBJ2-7	17	TGTGCCAGCAGCCAAGGACTAGCGGGAGGGATGGCGTACGAGCAGTACTTC	CASSQGLAGGMAYEQYF
many	TRBD1	TRBV19	TRBJ2-7	13	TGTGCCAGTAGTTCCGACAGGGGCTACGAGCAGTACTTC	CASSSDRGYEQYF
many	.	TRBV6-1	TRBJ1-4	14	TGTGCCAGCCACTTGGGGGGGGGGGGAGAAAAACTGTTTTTT	CASHLGGGGEKLFF
.	.	TRBV15	TRBJ2-2	16	TGTGCCACCAGCAGAGGCCTTTCTGGAAAGGGCGGGGAGCTGTTTTTT	CATSRGLSGKGGELFF
many	.	TRBV11-2	TRBJ1-1	13	TGTGCCAGCAGCTTGGGGACTACGACTGAAGCTTTCTTT	CASSLGTTTEAFF
many	.	TRBV12-3/TRBV12-4	TRBJ1-5	15	TGTGCCAGCCAGCCGAGGGGGAATAGCAATCAGCCCCAGCATTTT	CASQPRGNSNQPQHF
many	TRBD1	TRBV13	TRBJ2-5	14	TGTGCCAGCAGCGCTAACAGGGGGGAAGAGACCCAGTACTTC	CASSANRGEETQYF
many	.	TRBV18	TRBJ2-7	16	TGTGCCAGCTCACGAATCTCCAGGCCACCCTTCGACGAGCAGTACTTC	CASSRISRPPFDEQYF
.	.	TRBV4-1	TRBJ2-5	15	TGCGCCAGCAGCCATCAAGGAGTACTTCAAGAGACCCAGTACTTC	CASSHQGVLQETQYF
many	.	TRBV9	TRBJ1-1	13	TGTGCCAGCAGCGTAGCTCTAAACACTGAAGCTTTCTTT	CASSVALNTEAFF
many	TRBD1	TRBV7-2	TRBJ1-3	17	TGTGCCAGCAGCTTGGGACAGGGGAAAAGCTCTGGAAACACCATATATTTT	CASSLGQGKSSGNTIYF
many	.	TRBV12-5	TRBJ2-1	13	TGTGCTAGTGGTTTGGTAAATCGTGTTGAGCAGTTCTTC	CASGLVNRVEQFF
many	TRBD1	TRBV2	TRBJ2-3	13	TGTGCCAGCAACAGGGGGCTGGGGGATACGCAGTATTTT	CASNRGLGDTQYF
once	.	TRBV27	TRBJ2-1	12	TGTGGGTGCAGTCCGTCTAGGGATGAGCAGTTCTTC	CGCSPSRDEQFF
.	TRBD1	TRBV11-2	TRBJ2-6	17	TGTGCCACCGACCTGGACAGGCCACGCTCTGGGGCCAACTTCCTGACTTTC	CATDLDRPRSGANFLTF
many	.	TRBV7-9	TRBJ2-2	15	TGTGCCAGCATCCATCCTGAAGGTAACACCGGGGAGCTGTTTTTT	CASIHPEGNTGELFF
.	.	TRBV30	TRBJ2-7	12	TGTGCCCGGAGCACAGGGACCTACGAGCGGTACTTC	CARSTGTYERYF
many	.	TRBV15	TRBJ1-4	15	TGTGCCACCAGCAGAGTTGGACGGTGGAATGAAAAACTGTTTTTT	CATSRVGRWNEKLFF
once	TRBD1	TRBV19	TRBJ1-5	17	TGTGCCAGTAGTACTCCGGGACAGGGGATTCTTGGGCAGCCCCAGCATTTT	CASSTPGQGILGQPQHF
.	.	TRBV7-3	TRBJ2-2	16	TGTGCCAGCAGCTTAATGGGGGGCTCGAACACCTGTGAGCTGTTTTTT	CASSLMGGSNTCELFF
many	.	TRBV4-1	TRBJ1-4	17	TGCGCCAGCAGCCAAGATCGGGGCGTTGCAACTAATGAAAAACTGTTTTTT	CASSQDRGVATNEKLFF
many	.	TRBV6-2/TRBV6-3	TRBJ2-7	13	TGTGCCAGCAGTTACCCAGAGGATTACGAGCAGTACTTC	CASSYPEDYEQYF
many	.	TRBV11-2	TRBJ2-2	17	TGTGCCAGCAGCTTAGACCTCCCCCGGTTGCACACCGGGGAGCTGTTTTTT	CASSLDLPRLHTGELFF
.	.	TRBV30	TRBJ1-1	18	TGTGCCTGGAATTTACCATGTGGCTTATTTCGTTTGAGCACTGAAGCTTTCTTT	CAWNLPCGLFRLSTEAFF
many	.	TRBV28	TRBJ1-2	16	TGTGCCAGCAGTAACCCGCCCTGGGCAGGGAGATATGGCTACACCTTC	CASSNPPWAGRYGYTF
many	TRBD1	TRBV5-1	TRBJ2-3	15	TGCGCCAGCAGCTTGGACAGGGGAGCGTCAGATACGCAGTATTTT	CASSLDRGASDTQYF
many	.	TRBV4-2	TRBJ1-6	18	TGTGCCAGCAGCGAATCTGAGGCGGGGATTCTCTATAATTCACCCCTCCACTTT	CASSESEAGILYNSPLHF
.	.	TRBV25-1	TRBJ1-2	14	TGTGCCAGCAGTGAATATGGGGGTTCGAATGGCTACACCTTC	CASSEYGGSNGYTF
many	.	TRBV5-5	TRBJ2-4	16	TGTGCCAGCCACCTCTTCATGTCACTAGCCAAAAACATTCAGTACTTC	CASHLFMSLAKNIQYF
.	.	TRBV20-1	TRBJ1-1	13	TGCAGTGCTAATCCGTGCAGGCACACTGAAGCTTTCTTT	CSANPCRHTEAFF
many	.	TRBV7-9	TRBJ1-2	15	TGTGCCAGCAGCTTAATCTATCGGGGGGCGGAAGGCTACACCTTC	CASSLIYRGAEGYTF
.	TRBD1	TRBV5-1	TRBJ2-3	14	TGCGCCAGCAGCTCGGGACAGGGGATGGATACGCAGTATTTT	CASSSGQGMDTQYF
many	.	TRBV4-1	TRBJ1-1	12	TGCGCCAGCAGCCACCGACGGGAAGAAGCTTTCTTT	CASSHRREEAFF
many	.	TRBV20-1	TRBJ1-1	14	TGCAGTGCTAGAGACTTCAGGGGAGGTTCTGAAGCTTTCTTT	CSARDFRGGSEAFF
.	.	TRBV20-1	TRBJ2-5	14	TGCAGTGCTATAGTGGGTAGCGCACCAGAGACCCAGTACTTC	CSAIVGSAPETQYF